This is a list of T cell receptor beta chains from one sample in a study of cytomegalovirus exposure and HLA in healthy donors. The method was immunoSEQ multiplex PCR; TCRdb's version includes in-frame clones alone and lacks a portion of them. Here the sample spans 90,000 to 110,000 clones, 69% being singletons. Material: PBMCs. These receptors came from a woman aged 70 to 79 in good health and CMV-seropositive. The CDR3 runs from the conserved cysteine through the conserved F or W. A D gene is named only where the DNA matches it firmly. A row's size may be missing; if present it is once, few, many or a size class.

V gene	D gene	clone size	J gene	CDR3 protein	CDR3 DNA
TRBV10-3	NA	NA	TRBJ2-5	CAISESGAPGETQYF	TGTGCCATCAGTGAGTCGGGGGCCCCGGGGGAGACCCAGTACTTC
TRBV27	TRBD1	few	TRBJ1-5	CASSLRQGWPQPQHF	TGTGCCAGCAGTTTACGACAGGGCTGGCCTCAGCCCCAGCATTTT
TRBV19	TRBD1	NA	TRBJ1-6	CASSRTGTGSPLHF	TGTGCCAGTAGTAGGACAGGGACCGGTTCACCCCTCCACTTT
TRBV25-1	TRBD1	NA	TRBJ1-2	CASSEYRLTGRGYTF	TGTGCCAGCAGTGAATATCGCTTGACAGGGCGAGGCTACACCTTC
TRBV5-1	TRBD1	NA	TRBJ1-1	CASRKDRRVVLNTEAFF	TGCGCCAGCAGAAAGGACAGGCGGGTTGTCCTGAACACTGAAGCTTTCTTT
TRBV2	NA	NA	TRBJ1-1	CASRGRDHANTEAFF	TGTGCCAGCAGGGGGAGGGACCATGCGAACACTGAAGCTTTCTTT
TRBV7-8	NA	NA	TRBJ1-1	CASSFAGVLNTEAFF	TGTGCCAGCAGCTTCGCAGGGGTCCTGAACACTGAAGCTTTCTTT
TRBV4-1	TRBD1	few	TRBJ1-2	CASSQVWDRITMYGYTF	TGCGCCAGCAGCCAAGTGTGGGACAGAATCACAATGTATGGCTACACCTTC
TRBV2	NA	NA	TRBJ1-1	CASSGETNTEAFF	TGTGCCAGCAGTGGGGAGACGAACACTGAAGCTTTCTTT
TRBV6-5	NA	NA	TRBJ2-3	CASSLGRGSTDTQYF	TGTGCCAGCAGCCTGGGTAGGGGCAGCACAGATACGCAGTATTTT
TRBV5-1	TRBD1	few	TRBJ2-7	CASSPGTGQDIYEQYF	TGCGCCAGCAGCCCGGGGACAGGCCAGGACATCTACGAGCAGTACTTC
TRBV10-1	NA	NA	TRBJ1-1	CASSERGMESKAFF	TGCGCCAGCAGTGAGCGGGGGATGGAGAGTAAAGCTTTCTTT
TRBV29-1	TRBD1	NA	TRBJ2-7	CSVEGWDRSTYEQYF	TGCAGCGTTGAAGGGTGGGACAGGTCAACCTACGAGCAGTACTTC
TRBV6-5	NA	few	TRBJ1-2	CASSYSTSGLAYGYTF	TGTGCCAGCAGTTACTCGACTTCCGGATTGGCCTATGGCTACACCTTC
TRBV18	NA	NA	TRBJ1-2	CASSPPSGKEYGYTF	TGTGCCAGCTCACCACCGTCAGGGAAAGAGTACGGCTACACCTTC
TRBV30	TRBD1	NA	TRBJ2-5	CAWSPSYYRGTRQETQYF	TGTGCCTGGAGTCCGAGCTACTACAGGGGGACCCGCCAAGAGACCCAGTACTTC
TRBV19	NA	NA	TRBJ2-7	CATGRSAGEQYF	TGTGCCACAGGTCGTTCGGCTGGCGAGCAGTACTTC
TRBV7-9	TRBD1	NA	TRBJ2-2	CASSIRDRGPNTGELFF	TGTGCCAGCAGCATCCGGGACAGGGGGCCTAACACCGGGGAGCTGTTTTTT
TRBV5-1	TRBD1	NA	TRBJ2-7	CASSLGWDSYEQYF	TGCGCCAGCAGCTTGGGGTGGGACAGCTACGAGCAGTACTTC
TRBV18	NA	once	TRBJ2-7	CASAGTDTYEQYF	TGTGCCAGCGCGGGGACAGATACCTACGAGCAGTACTTC
TRBV30	NA	few	TRBJ1-4	CAWDDGGDRKLFF	TGTGCCTGGGACGACGGTGGAGATCGAAAACTGTTTTTT
TRBV5-4	NA	once	TRBJ1-2	CASSLGGPYGYTF	TGTGCCAGCAGCTTGGGGGGCCCTTATGGCTACACCTTC